The 16 T cell receptor beta chains listed next were all sequenced from one sample in a study of graft-versus-host responses after intestinal transplantation (dated by TCRdb to about 2021). The time point tag for this specimen amounts to: cells obtained before transplantation from donor or recipient. The library was made by the immunoSEQ multiplex PCR assay. TCRdb carries this immuneACCESS record with in-frame sequences only. Its versions omit some clonotypes, under half of them owing to an unresolved V gene in the studies checked, with the rest unexplained. The sample table holds some 39,000 clones, of which about 96% were seen once. In total, the top ten clones hold 0.22% of the sample. Their antigen targets remain unknown. Material: unstimulated CD8+ T cells sorted from spleen or lymph node cells, obtained before transplant. Receptors were obtained from a human donor who was the organ donor for an intestinal transplant.

The V call is TRBV30, the J call TRBJ2-7, with TRBD2 matching over 7 bases. V trimming: 2 bases; J trimming: 3 bases; junction bases outside the gene matches: 4. This CDR3 has 13 residues. Germline V gene lookup returns CDR1 GTSNPN and CDR2 SVGIG (reference sequence). DNA for the CDR3: TGTGCCTGGAGTCATGGGGGGGGCTACGAGCAGTACTTC. It translates to CAWSHGGGYEQYF.

The chain has TRBV6-5 and TRBJ1-1, with D maybe TRBD1 (5 bases). The V and J ends lost 6 bases and 0 bases respectively, with 14 bases between them. Germline V gene lookup returns CDR1 MNHEY and CDR2 SVGAGI. The CDR3 is 15 residues long. The CDR3 reads CASSPLGGMNTEAFF. The CDR3 region has the DNA TGTGCCAGCAGCCCCCTGGGGGGGATGAACACTGAAGCTTTCTTT.

The J gene is TRBJ1-1, the V gene TRBV4-1; D not resolved. The CDR3 runs 14 residues. V gave up 3 bases and J gave up 3 bases, with 11 bases separating them. Germline V CDR1 and CDR2: MGHRA, YSYEKL. CDR3 amino acids: CASSQVLEDTEAFF. In nucleotides, the CDR3 is TGCGCCAGCAGCCAGGTACTAGAGGACACTGAAGCTTTCTTT.

In the case of this clone: Germline and junction disagree at one end, which may indicate a read error. The same CDR3 also results from other DNA sequences found in this sample. The CDR3 is CASSPIADPGPPGGYTF. As DNA, the CDR3 is TGTGCCAGCAGCCCGATTGCCGATCCGGGACCACCGGGGGGCTACACCTTT. The chain recombines TRBV14 with TRBJ1-2; D might be TRBD1 (6 bases). This CDR3 is 17 amino acids long. Germline V gives CDR1 SGHDN, CDR2 FVKESK.

This clone was seen a handful of times. The CDR3 is CASRRGAGELFF. The CDR3 coding sequence is TGCGCCAGCAGGCGTGGGGCCGGGGAGCTGTTTTTT. The V call is TRBV4-3, the J call TRBJ2-2; D not certain. CDR1 is LGHNA and CDR2 is YSLEER in the germline V gene. Deletions cut 6 bases from V and 6 bases from J, with 8 bases between. CDR3 length: 12 amino acids.

The chain links TRBV28 to TRBJ2-7; 9 bases map to TRBD1. The junction had 6 bases not matched to a gene; V was cut back by 3 bases and J by 3 bases. The CDR3 contains 15 residues. Germline V gives CDR1 MDHEN, CDR2 SYDVKM. The CDR3 nucleotides are TGTGCCAGCAGTTTTGACAGGGGGTACTACTACGAGCAGTACTTC. Amino acids: CASSFDRGYYYEQYF.

V and J are TRBV9 and TRBJ2-1; 8 nucleotides agree with TRBD2. Germline-derived CDR1 and CDR2 are SGDLS and YYNGEE. Trimming cost V 0 bases and J 5 bases; bases outside gene matches: 4. CDR3 size: 15 residues. Written as DNA, the CDR3 is TGTGCCAGCAGCGTAGCACTAGCGGAAAACAATGAGCAGTTCTTC. This codes for CASSVALAENNEQFF.

The chain uses TRBV28 and TRBJ2-1; no clear D gene. Trimming shortened V by 0 bases and J by 10 bases, and 13 bases separated the two germline ends. The CDR3 extends over 14 amino acids. Germline loops: CDR1 MDHEN, CDR2 SYDVKM. CDR3 sequence (DNA): TGTGCCAGCAGTTTATGGAATCCCCGGATGGAGCAGTTCTTC. The encoded protein is CASSLWNPRMEQFF.

This chain joins TRBV4-3 and TRBJ1-2; the match to TRBD1 covers 11 bases. The germline V gene encodes CDR1 LGHNA and CDR2 YSLEER. This CDR3 comprises 16 residues. Trimming cost V 3 bases and J 1 base; bases outside gene matches: 4. The CDR3 protein is CASSQAGQGGNYGYTF. The CDR3, as DNA: TGCGCCAGCAGCCAGGCGGGACAGGGGGGTAACTATGGCTACACCTTC.

The chain links TRBV9 to TRBJ2-5; 7 nucleotides match TRBD2. This CDR3 comprises 14 residues. Losses at the gene ends were 3 bases for V and 5 bases for J; bases not matched to a gene: 7. The V gene's germline CDR1 is SGDLS and CDR2 YYNGEE. The CDR3 loop is CASSGVGGGETQYF. CDR3 bases: TGTGCCAGCAGCGGCGTGGGGGGAGGGGAGACCCAGTACTTC. Together with reference TRBV9 and TRBJ2-5, the CDR3 gives the full variable domain: DSGVTQTPKHLITATGQRVTLRCSPRSGDLSVYWYQQSLDQGLQFLIQYYNGEERAKGNILERFSAQQFPDLHSELNLSSLELGDSALYFCASSGVGGGETQYFGPGTRLLVL.

This clone has a single count. This chain connects TRBV29-1 to TRBJ1-4; the D is unclear. This CDR3 comprises 16 residues. In germline, CDR1 is SQVTM, CDR2 ANQGSEA. The V gene lost 4 bases and the J gene lost 8 bases, with 23 bases spanning the gap. CDR3 residues: CSVVSIDGGSGEKLFF. CDR3 in DNA: TGCAGCGTTGTATCGATCGACGGAGGTTCGGGGGAAAAACTGTTTTTT.

The chain employs TRBV4-1 and TRBJ1-2; TRBD1 matches 9 bases. The CDR3 covers 14 residues. The junction had 6 bases not matched to a gene; V was cut back by 6 bases and J by 4 bases. CDR1 is MGHRA, CDR2 YSYEKL, per germline. In nucleotides, the CDR3 is TGCGCCAGCAGTACGGACAGGGGCTTCTATGGCTACACCTTC. Protein sequence: CASSTDRGFYGYTF.

This chain links TRBV10-3 with TRBJ1-1, with D maybe TRBD1 (6 bases). CDR3 length: 15 residues. Trimming cost V 4 bases and J 1 base, with 13 bases left between them. The V gene's germline CDR1 is ENHRY and CDR2 SYGVKD. CDR3 nucleotide sequence: TGTGCCATCAGTGCGGGGGGGCCGAGGAACACTGAAGCTTTCTTT. Translated, it gives CAISAGGPRNTEAFF.

The genes are TRBV19 and TRBJ1-4, with a weak D call TRBD1 (6 bases). The CDR3 is 14 amino acids. V was trimmed by 9 bases and J by 5 bases, leaving 16 bases between them. Germline CDR1 LNHDA, CDR2 SQIVND (reference sequence). The chain's CDR3 is CASWNRDTNEKLFF. The CDR3, as DNA: TGTGCCAGCTGGAACCGGGACACAAATGAAAAACTGTTTTTT.

The chain employs TRBV25-1 and TRBJ1-1; D unresolved. V was shortened by 4 bases and J by 4 bases, with 10 bases between the two germline ends. CDR3 length: 13 amino acids. Per the germline V gene, CDR1 is MGHDK and CDR2 is SYGVNS. CDR3 sequence reads: CASSVTVSTEAFF. CDR3 in DNA: TGTGCCAGCAGTGTAACAGTTTCCACTGAAGCTTTCTTT.

The chain couples TRBV7-9 to TRBJ2-7; no clear D. Germline CDR1 reads SEHNR; CDR2 reads FQNEAQ (reference sequence). This CDR3 is 14 amino acids long. Between the trimmed V and J ends, which lost 3 bases and 3 bases, there was a span of 12 bases. This CDR3 is CASSFGSGDYEQYF. CDR3 DNA sequence: TGTGCCAGCAGCTTTGGGTCAGGAGACTACGAGCAGTACTTC.